Here is one T cell receptor (beta chain) with its context. Antigen: not known. Looked up from germline, CDR1 is PRHDT and CDR2 is FYEKMQ (reference sequence). The CDR3 totals 15 residues. The authors prepared UMI-labeled TRB cDNA libraries by 5' RACE. TCRdb re-called the 5' RACE reads and shows each CDR3 protein once, DNA omitted. The sample data list about 60,000 distinct CDR3 sequences. The data are from a study of CXCR3-negative and CXCR3-positive naive CD8 T cells. Study-level points and caveats: Naive subsets expressed similar surface CD5; TRB CDR3 features served to infer TCR strength. Naive subsets were similarly diverse, while memory CD8+ repertoires were much less diverse. Expression of CXCR3 was partially reduced after cryopreservation, and fresh PBMCs were used in most assays. Hydrophobicity of TRB CDR3s was greater in CXCR3-positive naive cells than in CXCR3-negative naive cells. Naive CXCR3-positive and CXCR3-negative cells shared similar TRBV-TRBJ usage, unlike memory cells.

This TCR was recovered from a human donor in good health. Some clones in this sample may be carry-over from other donors' samples. The chain combines TRBV13 with TRBJ2-7; TCRdb designates TRBD1, a call that cannot be tested without DNA. The sequencing input was naive CXCR3+ CD8+ T cells from blood. Indicated subset: CD45RO-CCR7+CD27+CD95- naive CD8+ T cells expressing CXCR3 (TNR3+). The CDR3 protein is CASSLGTGNSYEQYF.